The 20 T cell receptor beta chains in this list originate from one sample, sequenced in a study of Graves' ophthalmopathy and Graves' hyperthyroidism. Amplified material comprised TCR beta CDR3 regions derived from RNA transcripts. The authors performed first-round RT-PCR with HTBI primers and then a second-round multiplex PCR. TCRdb processed the multiplex PCR reads anew with MiXCR; each CDR3 protein has one entry. This table has about 700,000 distinct CDR3 sequences, about two fifths appearing once. The sequenced sample consisted of peripheral blood. Receptors originate from an adult man with Graves' ophthalmopathy.

The chain uses TRBV5-1 and TRBJ2-5; 14 bases match TRBD2. Germline loops: CDR1 SGHRS, CDR2 YFSETQ. The J segment lost 4 bases and the V segment lost 4 bases, leaving 9 bases of the junction unmatched. This CDR3 contains 17 residues. CDR3 in DNA: TGCGCCAGCAGCAAGGGACTAGCGGGAGCCCTGGGAGAGACCCAGTACTTC. Translated, it gives CASSKGLAGALGETQYF.

The V call is TRBV25-1, the J call TRBJ2-1; D not resolved. The V end was cut by 11 bases, the J end by 2 bases, with 10 bases between. Per germline, CDR1 MGHDK and CDR2 SYGVNS. This CDR3 has 12 residues. Written as DNA, the CDR3 is TGTGCCGTTCGGGCAGCCTACAATGAGCAGTTCTTC. Translation: CAVRAAYNEQFF. Variable domain in full (rest from reference TRBV25-1 and TRBJ2-1): EADIYQTPRYLVIGTGKKITLECSQTMGHDKMYWYQQDPGMELHLIHYSYGVNSTEKGDLSSESTVSRIRTEHFPLTLESARPSHTSQYLCAVRAAYNEQFFGPGTRLTVL.

Only a few counts were recorded for this clonotype. The chain couples TRBV2 to TRBJ1-2; a weak D match, TRBD1 (6 bases). The CDR3 has 15 amino acids. The V gene's germline CDR1 is SNHLY and CDR2 FYNNEI. Trimming removed 4 bases from V and 4 bases from J, with 16 bases in between. CDR3 in DNA: TGTGCCAGCAGTGCCGGGACAAATCTTCCCTATGGCTACACCTTC. This encodes CASSAGTNLPYGYTF.

Only a few counts were recorded for this clonotype. Here the CDR3 reads CAISAPGQGNTIYF. The CDR3, as DNA: TGTGCCATCAGTGCCCCGGGACAGGGGAACACCATATATTTT. This sequence joins TRBV10-3 and TRBJ1-3, with 10 bases that match TRBD1. Germline assignment: CDR1 ENHRY and CDR2 SYGVKD. Germline trimming cut 4 bases from V and 7 bases from J; bases unmatched to any gene: 4. There are 14 residues in the CDR3.

This clonotype was found many times. The chain couples TRBV6-6 to TRBJ2-2; 7 bases agree with TRBD1. The CDR3 has 15 residues. Per germline, CDR1 MNHNY and CDR2 SVGAGI (reference sequence). With 4 bases clipped from V and 5 bases from J, the junction kept 7 bases outside the gene matches. The CDR3 loop is CASSSNTGQTGELFF. CDR3 in DNA: TGTGCCAGCAGTTCCAACACGGGACAGACCGGGGAGCTGTTTTTT.

Turning to this clonotype: This may come from a read error, since a much larger clone is one base off. V and J are TRBV5-1 and TRBJ1-1, with 10 positions matching TRBD1. Germline-derived CDR1 and CDR2 are SGHRS and YFSETQ. The CDR3 extends over 16 amino acids. Trimming at V came to 4 bases and at J to 3 bases, leaving 9 bases not matched to a gene. CDR3 sequence: CASSATGGLRHTEAFF. CDR3 nucleotides: TGCGCCAGCAGCGCGACAGGGGGCCTTCGGCACACTGAAGCTTTCTTT.

The CDR3 nucleotides read TGTGCCATCAGTGACAGGGGGAATGAAAAACTGTTTTTT. It is translated as CAISDRGNEKLFF. This chain links TRBV10-3 with TRBJ1-4; TRBD1 aligns across 7 bases. Trimming took 3 bases from V and 5 from J; bases not matched to a gene: 0. In germline, CDR1 is ENHRY, CDR2 SYGVKD. The CDR3 spans 13 residues.

As regards this clonotype: No DNA is shown, since the ends of the CDR3 on it are uncertain; the CDR3 is the one TCRdb lists. CDR3 amino acids: CATSLAEHYEQYFCPHF. The rearrangement uses TRBV24-1 and TRBJ1-5. Including both end residues, the CDR3 is 17 amino acids long. CDR1 and CDR2 (germline): KGHDR, SFDVKD.

The chain couples TRBV7-8 to TRBJ2-3; 12 nucleotides match TRBD2. The V gene's germline CDR1 is SGHVS and CDR2 FQNEAQ. V dropped 2 bases and J dropped 7; count of bases not matched to a gene: 4. This CDR3 has 15 amino acids. In nucleotides, the CDR3 is TGTGCCAGCAGCTTACTAACTAGCGGGGGGCATACGCAGTATTTT. It is translated as CASSLLTSGGHTQYF.

This clonotype was picked up many times. This chain links TRBV19 with TRBJ2-7, with 8 bases fitting TRBD1. The germline CDR1 and CDR2 sequences are LNHDA and SQIVND (reference sequence). J gave up 2 bases and V 5 bases, and 8 bases lay outside the gene matches. CDR3 size: 15 residues. CDR3 protein: CASSLGDRTAYEQYF. In DNA form, the CDR3 reads TGTGCCAGTAGTCTGGGGGACAGGACCGCCTACGAGCAGTACTTC.

This clonotype was observed once. A read error may explain this, as a much larger clone is one base away. CDR3 DNA sequence: TGTGCCAACAGCTTAAGGCTAAACTATGGCTACACCTTC. Its protein is CANSLRLNYGYTF. The chain is built from TRBV7-9 and TRBJ1-2; D not resolved. CDR3 length: 13 residues. From germline, CDR1 is SEHNR and CDR2 FQNEAQ (reference sequence).

Comments on this clonotype: A much larger clonotype is one base distant, so this may be a read error. The gene calls are TRBV9 and TRBJ1-1, with 8 nucleotides matching TRBD1. The CDR3 loop spans 13 amino acids. With V trimmed by 3 bases and J by 10 bases, 8 bases remained unmatched. The germline V gene encodes CDR1 SGDLS and CDR2 YYNGEE. In DNA form, the CDR3 reads TGTGCCAGCAGCGCGACAGGGGAGGGTGGAGCTTTCTTT. Encoded protein: CASSATGEGGAFF.

In this sample, this clonotype turned up many times. This sequence joins TRBV9 and TRBJ1-1, with D hard to call. The CDR3 covers 13 residues. Germline V gene data show CDR1 as SGDLS and CDR2 as YYNGEE. The V and J ends lost 0 bases and 5 bases respectively, with 8 bases between them. The CDR3 loop reads CASSVGPGTEAFF. CDR3 sequence (DNA): TGTGCCAGCAGCGTAGGTCCGGGGACTGAAGCTTTCTTT.

This chain joins TRBV27 and TRBJ2-7; TRBD2 is a possible D gene (6 bases). The V end was cut by 5 bases, the J end by 4 bases, with 12 bases between. The CDR3 extends over 13 amino acids. Germline V gene lookup returns CDR1 MNHEY and CDR2 SMNVEV (reference sequence). The CDR3 spells CASSRLVPYEQYF. The CDR3, as DNA: TGTGCCAGCAGTAGACTAGTTCCATACGAGCAGTACTTC.

In regard to this clonotype: A read error is likely, as this CDR3 ends without the conserved phenylalanine or tryptophan. It is unclear where the CDR3 begins or ends on the DNA, so no DNA is shown, and the CDR3 is as TCRdb lists it. The chain links TRBV12-3 or TRBV12-4 to TRBJ1-1. 13 amino acids form the CDR3, both terminal residues included. The CDR3 is CASSYDGRQRTFV.

This chain links TRBV7-9 with TRBJ2-6; 10 bases are shared with TRBD1. This CDR3 spans 18 amino acids. V gave up 6 bases and J gave up 1 base; unmatched junction bases: 9. Germline CDR1 SEHNR, CDR2 FQNEAQ (reference sequence). CDR3 sequence: CASSSAGTGVSGANVLTF. The CDR3, as DNA: TGTGCCAGCAGTTCCGCGGGGACAGGGGTGTCTGGGGCCAACGTCCTGACTTTC.

The chain employs TRBV12-5 and TRBJ2-2, with D perhaps matching TRBD1 (6 bases). The CDR3 loop spans 20 amino acids. The germline V gene has CDR1 LGHNT and CDR2 FRNRAP. The V end was cut by 1 base, the J end by 0 bases, with 21 bases between. CDR3 sequence: CASGLAGWAGDYANTGELFF. In DNA, the CDR3 is TGTGCTAGTGGTTTGGCGGGTTGGGCAGGGGATTATGCGAACACCGGGGAGCTGTTTTTT.

The chain carries TRBV25-1 and TRBJ1-4; D might be TRBD1 (6 bases). The length of the CDR3 is 15 residues. V was trimmed by 2 bases and J by 5 bases, leaving 12 bases between them. Germline V gene data show CDR1 as MGHDK and CDR2 as SYGVNS. For the CDR3, the DNA is TGTGCCAGCAGTGAAGGGGGCTATAGCAATGAAAAACTGTTTTTT. Translated, it gives CASSEGGYSNEKLFF.

In its sample, this clonotype was seen once. The final CDR3 position lacks the conserved phenylalanine or tryptophan, pointing to a likely read error. The J gene is TRBJ2-2, the V gene TRBV20-1, with D possibly being TRBD2 (6 bases). Germline V gene data show CDR1 as DFQATT and CDR2 as SNEGSKA (reference sequence). The CDR3 has 13 residues. Trimming stripped 6 bases from V and 1 base from J, with 9 bases between. CDR3 coding DNA: TGCAGTGCCATTAGCGGGAACACCGGGGAGCTGTTTCTT. It encodes CSAISGNTGELFL.

Many counts were recorded for this clonotype. The chain links TRBV15 to TRBJ1-5; D call uncertain. Deletions cut 5 bases from V and 6 bases from J, with 20 bases between. CDR3 length equals 16 residues. The germline V gene encodes CDR1 LNHNV and CDR2 YYDKDF (reference sequence). CDR3 DNA sequence: TGTGCCACCAGCCGCGACGGGGTTAGAAGCGGTCAGCCCCAGCATTTT. Translated: CATSRDGVRSGQPQHF.